Presented here are 21 T cell receptor beta chains from one specimen sequenced in a study of human T cells and chemical hapten exposure. Time point denoted: healthy volunteer bleed at 6 weeks. From whole blood left unfractionated, total RNA was extracted. Each CDR3 protein gets one entry after TCRdb re-called the RACE reads with MiXCR. The profile covers around 47,000 distinct CDR3 sequences, with 3.7% appearing a single time and around 6% taken by the ten largest. Input material: whole blood. These receptors originate from a human donor in good health. Some clones in this sample may be carry-over from other donors' samples.

This clonotype was seen at least ten times. This chain uses TRBV27 with TRBJ2-7, with 10 bases that match TRBD1. This CDR3 contains 15 residues. V dropped 2 bases and J dropped 7; count of bases not matched to a gene: 8. Germline V gene data show CDR1 as MNHEY and CDR2 as SMNVEV (reference sequence). In DNA, the CDR3 is TGTGCCAGCAGTTTAGCCGGGACAGGGGAGCTTGAGCAGTACTTC. As protein: CASSLAGTGELEQYF.

This clonotype was counted many times. This rearrangement joins TRBV29-1 to TRBJ1-1; D gene ambiguous. V dropped 7 bases and J dropped 2 bases, with 8 bases sitting between them. CDR1 and CDR2 (germline): SQVTM, ANQGSEA. CDR3 length equals 11 residues. This CDR3 is CSGPSNTEAFF. The CDR3 coding sequence is TGCAGCGGACCCAGTAACACTGAAGCTTTCTTT.

This clonotype was seen more than once but under ten times. The V call is TRBV20-1, the J call TRBJ1-5, with TRBD1 matching 11 bases. Unmatched junction bases numbered 10, after V lost 5 bases and J lost 7 bases. Germline CDR1 is DFQATT and CDR2 is SNEGSKA (reference sequence). This CDR3 has 15 residues. The CDR3, as DNA: TGCAGTGCTCCGGGACAGGGGGTCGCGCGACAGCCCCAGCATTTT. This gives the protein CSAPGQGVARQPQHF.

This clonotype was counted at least ten times. V and J are TRBV28 and TRBJ1-2; D is unresolved. The CDR3 sequence is 13 residues long. From germline, CDR1 is MDHEN and CDR2 SYDVKM. Trimming removed 5 bases from V and 5 bases from J, with 12 bases in between. The DNA for the CDR3 is TGTGCCAGCAGTCCTGGACGGTTTTATGGCTACACCTTC. This codes for CASSPGRFYGYTF.

The chain has TRBV2 and TRBJ2-2; no definite D call. Deletions cut 3 bases from V and 8 bases from J, with 13 bases between. The CDR3 is 14 residues long. CDR1 and CDR2 (germline): SNHLY, FYNNEI. The CDR3: CASSELRSSGELFF. The CDR3, as DNA: TGTGCCAGCAGTGAGTTGCGTAGCTCTGGGGAGCTGTTTTTT.

This clonotype was observed many times. V gene TRBV10-2 combines with J gene TRBJ2-1; TRBD2 agrees at 7 bases. Per germline, CDR1 WSHSY and CDR2 SAAADI. CDR3 length: 15 amino acids. V dropped 6 bases and J dropped 6; count of bases not matched to a gene: 11. The CDR3 sequence is CASREIAGLRNEQFF. The DNA for the CDR3 is TGCGCCAGCAGAGAGATAGCGGGCCTCCGCAATGAGCAGTTCTTC.

The sample holds many counts of this clonotype. The chain uses TRBV2 and TRBJ1-4; 7 nucleotides line up with TRBD1. The V gene's germline CDR1 is SNHLY and CDR2 FYNNEI. The CDR3 is 15 amino acids. J gave up 1 base and V 6 bases, and 5 bases lay outside the gene matches. The CDR3 here is CASRPYRGTNEKLFF. The CDR3 DNA sequence: TGTGCCAGCAGACCTTACAGGGGAACTAATGAAAAACTGTTTTTT.

This clonotype was picked up many times. The V and J genes are TRBV5-1 and TRBJ2-6; unclear D gene. The CDR3 is 16 amino acids. Germline CDR1 is SGHRS and CDR2 is YFSETQ. Trimming removed 6 bases from V and 0 bases from J, with 13 bases in between. CDR3 sequence reads: CASTMKTSSGANVLTF. The DNA for the CDR3 is TGCGCCAGCACCATGAAAACCTCCTCTGGGGCCAACGTCCTGACTTTC.

This clonotype was seen at least ten times. V is TRBV29-1 and J is TRBJ2-3, with 9 bases matching TRBD2. In germline, CDR1 is SQVTM, CDR2 ANQGSEA. CDR3 length: 15 amino acids. V gave up 4 bases and J gave up 4 bases; unmatched junction bases: 9. The CDR3 region has the DNA TGCAGCGTTGTTCCCCGCGGGAGGGCCGCAGATACGCAGTATTTT. Translated: CSVVPRGRAADTQYF.

This clonotype was observed at least ten times. V gene TRBV12-3 or TRBV12-4 combines with J gene TRBJ2-2; D not certain. CDR3 length: 11 amino acids. Trimming removed 4 bases from V and 6 bases from J, with 3 bases in between. The CDR3 region has the DNA TGTGCCAGCAGTTACTCCGGGGAGCTGTTTTTT. It translates to CASSYSGELFF.

The sample holds many counts of this clonotype. The chain uses TRBV5-1 and TRBJ2-6, with 11 positions matching TRBD2. The CDR3 is 20 residues long. Germline lookup yields CDR1 SGHRS and CDR2 YFSETQ. After removal of 4 bases from V and 2 bases from J, the junction contained 14 bases not matched to a gene. This CDR3 reads CASSPGPTSGMPTGANVLTF. For the CDR3, the DNA is TGCGCCAGCAGCCCTGGGCCGACTAGCGGGATGCCGACTGGGGCCAACGTCCTGACTTTC.

This clonotype was recorded at least ten times. This chain links TRBV12-3 or TRBV12-4 with TRBJ1-2; D not resolved. CDR3 length equals 13 residues. V dropped 2 bases and J dropped 3 bases, with 7 bases sitting between them. CDR3 DNA sequence: TGTGCCAGCAGTTTACAGGCAGACTATGGCTACACCTTC. It encodes CASSLQADYGYTF.

This clonotype turned up a few times. The J gene is TRBJ2-3, the V gene TRBV7-3; 7 nucleotides match TRBD1. Germline V gene lookup returns CDR1 SGHTA and CDR2 FQGTGA. This CDR3 comprises 15 residues. V trimming: 4 bases; J trimming: 2 bases; junction bases outside the gene matches: 6. The CDR3 DNA is TGTGCCAGCAGCTCTGACAGGGCCTCCACAGATACGCAGTATTTT. This gives the protein CASSSDRASTDTQYF.

There are a few counts of this clonotype. J is TRBJ2-1 and V is TRBV12-3 or TRBV12-4; D is uncertain. Deletions cut 7 bases from V and 6 bases from J, with 10 bases between. The CDR3 spans 12 residues. The CDR3 DNA reads TGTGCCAGCAAGTCGAGGACCAATGAGCAGTTCTTC. Translating it yields CASKSRTNEQFF.

This clonotype occurred many times. The genes are TRBV20-1 and TRBJ1-4; no reliable D call. Germline V gives CDR1 DFQATT, CDR2 SNEGSKA (reference sequence). V lost 6 bases, J lost 0 bases, and 11 bases lay in between. This CDR3 is built from 14 residues. The CDR3, as DNA: TGCAGTGCGAGGCGGGCTCCAACTAATGAAAAACTGTTTTTT. Protein product: CSARRAPTNEKLFF.

A word on this clonotype: This may be a read error, as it is one base from a much larger clone. The rearrangement links TRBV2 to TRBJ1-5; possible D gene TRBD1, 5 bases. The CDR3 totals 12 residues. Germline-derived CDR1 and CDR2 are SNHLY and FYNNEI. CDR3 bases: TGTGTCAGCAGGGCCACAGATCAGCCCCAGCATTTT. Protein: CVSRATDQPQHF.

This clonotype came up many times. The chain is built from TRBV10-1 and TRBJ2-1; D tentatively fits TRBD1 or TRBD2 (5 bases each). V was clipped by 6 bases and J by 5 bases, with 14 bases between them. Germline V lookup: CDR1 WNHNN, CDR2 SYGVQD (reference sequence). CDR3 size: 14 residues. CDR3 protein: CASSGTRSNNEQFF. In DNA, the CDR3 is TGCGCCAGCAGCGGGACGCGGAGTAACAATGAGCAGTTCTTC.

In this sample, this clonotype turned up many times. The J gene is TRBJ2-6, the V gene TRBV20-1; TRBD1 agrees at 7 bases. CDR3 length: 15 amino acids. CDR1 DFQATT and CDR2 SNEGSKA come from the germline V gene (reference sequence). With 6 bases clipped from V and 5 bases from J, the junction kept 10 bases outside the gene matches. Here the CDR3 reads CSAETGSIRANVLTF. The DNA of the CDR3 is TGCAGTGCGGAGACAGGGAGCATCCGGGCCAACGTCCTGACTTTC.

This clonotype was detected a few times. The chain joins TRBV6-2 or TRBV6-3 to TRBJ2-1; TRBD2 matches at 9 bases. Germline CDR1 MNHEY, CDR2 SVGEGT. The CDR3 has 15 amino acids. V was clipped by 6 bases and J by 9 bases; unmatched bases: 12. Here the CDR3 DNA reads TGTGCCAGCAGCCAAGTCGGCGGGAGGGTAGGTGAGCAGTTCTTC. It translates to CASSQVGGRVGEQFF.

This clonotype was seen a few times. The V and J genes are TRBV30 and TRBJ1-1; D not resolved. With 0 bases removed from V and 4 bases from J, the gap between germline ends came to 9 bases. CDR3 size: 13 residues. Germline V gene data show CDR1 as GTSNPN and CDR2 as SVGIG (reference sequence). CDR3 DNA: TGTGCCTGGAGTGTACTTGGGCTCACTGAAGCTTTCTTT. This encodes CAWSVLGLTEAFF. The whole variable domain, remainder taken from reference TRBV30 and TRBJ1-1, is SQTIHQWPATLVQPVGSPLSLECTVEGTSNPNLYWYRQAAGRGLQLLFYSVGIGQISSEVPQNLSASRPQDRQFILSSKKLLLSDSGFYLCAWSVLGLTEAFFGQGTRLTVV.

This clonotype came up many times. The rearrangement uses TRBV11-2 and TRBJ2-3; TRBD2 matches 11 bases. V was pared by 5 bases and J by 1 base, with 5 bases of the junction left unmatched. CDR1 and CDR2 from the germline V gene are SGHAT and FQNNGV. The CDR3 is 16 amino acids. The chain's CDR3 is CASSQGTSGGTDTQYF. The CDR3 DNA is TGTGCCAGCAGCCAAGGGACTAGCGGAGGCACAGATACGCAGTATTTT.